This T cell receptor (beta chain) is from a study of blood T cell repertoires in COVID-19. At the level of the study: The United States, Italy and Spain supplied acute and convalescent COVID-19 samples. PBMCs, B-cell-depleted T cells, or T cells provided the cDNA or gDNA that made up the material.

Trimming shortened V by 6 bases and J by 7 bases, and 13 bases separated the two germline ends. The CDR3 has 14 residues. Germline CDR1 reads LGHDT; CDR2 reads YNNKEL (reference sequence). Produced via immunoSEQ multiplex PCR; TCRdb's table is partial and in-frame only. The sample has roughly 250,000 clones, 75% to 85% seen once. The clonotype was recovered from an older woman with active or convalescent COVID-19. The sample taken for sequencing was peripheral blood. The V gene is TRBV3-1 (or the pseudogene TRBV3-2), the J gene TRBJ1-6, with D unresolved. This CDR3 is CASREGVGNSPLHF. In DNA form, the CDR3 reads TGTGCCAGCAGGGAGGGTGTGGGGAATTCACCCCTCCACTTT.